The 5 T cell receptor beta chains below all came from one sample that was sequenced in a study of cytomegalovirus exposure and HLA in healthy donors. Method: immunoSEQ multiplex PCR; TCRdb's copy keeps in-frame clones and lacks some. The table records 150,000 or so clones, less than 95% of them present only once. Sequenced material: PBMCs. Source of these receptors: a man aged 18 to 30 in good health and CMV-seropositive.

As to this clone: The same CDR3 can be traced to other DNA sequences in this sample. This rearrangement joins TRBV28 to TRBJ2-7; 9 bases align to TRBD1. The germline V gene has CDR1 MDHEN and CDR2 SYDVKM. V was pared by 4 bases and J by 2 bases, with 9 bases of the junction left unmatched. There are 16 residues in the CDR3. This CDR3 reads CASSSLNRGPTYEQYF. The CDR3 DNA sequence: TGTGCCAGCAGTTCCCTGAACAGGGGGCCCACCTACGAGCAGTACTTC. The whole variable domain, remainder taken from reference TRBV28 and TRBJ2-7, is DVKVTQSSRYLVKRTGEKVFLECVQDMDHENMFWYRQDPGLGLRLIYFSYDVKMKEKGDIPEGYSVSREKKERFSLILESASTNQTSMYLCASSSLNRGPTYEQYFGPGTRLTVT.

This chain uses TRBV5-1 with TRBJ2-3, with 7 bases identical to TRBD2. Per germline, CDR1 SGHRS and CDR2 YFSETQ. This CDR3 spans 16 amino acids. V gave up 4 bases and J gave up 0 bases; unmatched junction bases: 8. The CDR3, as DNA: TGCGCCAGCAGCCCCAAACTAGCGACTAGCACAGATACGCAGTATTTT. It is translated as CASSPKLATSTDTQYF.

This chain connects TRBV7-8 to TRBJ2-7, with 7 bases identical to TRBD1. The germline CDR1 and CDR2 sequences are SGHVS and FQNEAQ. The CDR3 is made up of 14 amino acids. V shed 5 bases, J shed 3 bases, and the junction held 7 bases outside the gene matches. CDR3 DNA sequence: TGTGCCAGCAGCCTCCGGGACAGTGGCTACGAGCAGTACTTC. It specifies CASSLRDSGYEQYF.

CDR3 sequence: CASSSAGNTDTQYF. CDR3 coding DNA: TGCGCCAGCAGCTCCGCAGGAAACACAGATACGCAGTATTTT. V is TRBV5-1 and J is TRBJ2-3; D is uncertain. This CDR3 has 14 amino acids. The V end lost 3 bases, the J end lost 2 bases, and 10 bases lay between the germline ends. The germline gives CDR1 SGHRS, CDR2 YFSETQ.

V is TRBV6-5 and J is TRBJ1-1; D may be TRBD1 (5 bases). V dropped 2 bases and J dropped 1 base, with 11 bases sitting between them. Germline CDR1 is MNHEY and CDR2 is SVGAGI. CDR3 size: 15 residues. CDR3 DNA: TGTGCCAGCAGTTACGGACCCGGGGGGAACACTGAAGCTTTCTTT. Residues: CASSYGPGGNTEAFF.